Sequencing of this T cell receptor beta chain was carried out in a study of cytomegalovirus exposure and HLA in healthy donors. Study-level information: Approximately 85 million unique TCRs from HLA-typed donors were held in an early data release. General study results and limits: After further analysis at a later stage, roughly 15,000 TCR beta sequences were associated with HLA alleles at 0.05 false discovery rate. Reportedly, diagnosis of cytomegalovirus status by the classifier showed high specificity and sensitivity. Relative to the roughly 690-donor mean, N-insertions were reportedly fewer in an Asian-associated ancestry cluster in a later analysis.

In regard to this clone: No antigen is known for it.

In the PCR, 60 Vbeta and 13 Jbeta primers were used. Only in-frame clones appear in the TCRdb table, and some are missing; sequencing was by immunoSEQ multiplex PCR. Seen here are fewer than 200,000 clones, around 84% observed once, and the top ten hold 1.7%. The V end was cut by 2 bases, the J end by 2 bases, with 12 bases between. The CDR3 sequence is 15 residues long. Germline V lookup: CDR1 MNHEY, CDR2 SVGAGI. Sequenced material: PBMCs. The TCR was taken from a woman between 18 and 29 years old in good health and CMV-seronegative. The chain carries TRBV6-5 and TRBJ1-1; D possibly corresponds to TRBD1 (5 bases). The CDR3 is CASSYPDTGNTEAFF. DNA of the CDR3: TGTGCCAGCAGTTACCCGGACACAGGTAACACTGAAGCTTTCTTT.